These 21 T cell receptor beta chains came from one sample sequenced in a study of molecular identifiers for immune sequencing clone quantification. TCRdb reanalysed the PCR reads using MiXCR and keeps one entry per CDR3 protein. This sample carries over 600,000 distinct CDR3 sequences, roughly 21% of them seen once, and the ten largest clones take roughly 0.9%. Input material: naive CD8+ T cells from blood, with Jurkat cell RNA spiked in. The subset is: FACS-sorted CD8+CD4-CCR7+CD45RA+ naive T cells. These receptors all stem from a human donor in good health. Some libraries in this study had Jurkat cell RNA spiked in.

The chain combines TRBV11-2 with TRBJ2-1; 8 nucleotides align to TRBD1. The V segment lost 5 bases and the J segment 5 bases; nucleotides outside the gene matches: 14. Germline CDR1 reads SGHAT; CDR2 reads FQNNGV. This CDR3 has 17 residues. Here the CDR3 reads CASSLDRVLVWDNEQFF. In DNA form, the CDR3 reads TGTGCCAGCAGCCTGGACAGGGTCTTAGTTTGGGACAATGAGCAGTTCTTC.

For this clonotype: A much larger clone differs from this one at a single base, so this may be a read error. V gene TRBV6-1 combines with J gene TRBJ2-1; D may be TRBD1 (5 bases). Germline V gene lookup returns CDR1 MNHNS and CDR2 SASEGT. This CDR3 comprises 15 residues. The CDR3 region has the DNA TGTGCCAGCAGGGGTAGACAGAGCTCCTACAATGAGCAGCTCTTC. Translating it yields CASRGRQSSYNEQLF.

The chain has TRBV19 and TRBJ2-1; 12 bases align to TRBD2. This CDR3 has 16 residues. The germline V gene encodes CDR1 LNHDA and CDR2 SQIVND (reference sequence). Losses at the gene ends were 5 bases for V and 7 bases for J; bases not matched to a gene: 9. In DNA form, the CDR3 reads TGTGCCAGTAGTTTTTCTAGCGGGGGGGCTGTAAATGAGCAGTTCTTC. This translates into CASSFSSGGAVNEQFF. The variable domain in full, completed from reference TRBV19 and TRBJ2-1, reads DGGITQSPKYLFRKEGQNVTLSCEQNLNHDAMYWYRQDPGQGLRLIYYSQIVNDFQKGDIAEGYSVSREKKESFPLTVTSAQKNPTAFYLCASSFSSGGAVNEQFFGPGTRLTVL.

This clonotype was detected many times. The V and J genes are TRBV10-3 and TRBJ2-7, with D hard to call. The CDR3 consists of 12 residues. Trimming cost V 2 bases and J 3 bases, with 5 bases left between them. Germline assignment: CDR1 ENHRY and CDR2 SYGVKD. CDR3 bases: TGTGCCATCAGTGAGGCGGACTACGAGCAGTACTTC. Amino acid sequence: CAISEADYEQYF.

With regard to this clonotype: A much larger clone lies a single base off, so this may be a read error. This chain links TRBV2 with TRBJ2-7, with D tentatively TRBD1 (6 bases). The CDR3 contains 14 residues. The V gene's germline CDR1 is SNHLY and CDR2 FYNNEI. The CDR3 is CASCEVGQTYEQYF. The CDR3 DNA reads as TGTGCCAGCTGTGAAGTGGGACAAACCTACGAGCAGTACTTC.

This clonotype was counted many times. V is TRBV7-3 and J is TRBJ2-6; 7 positions match TRBD1. Germline loops: CDR1 SGHTA, CDR2 FQGTGA. V lost 4 bases and J lost 4; bases outside the gene matches: 4. The CDR3 is made up of 15 amino acids. The CDR3 DNA follows: TGTGCCAGCAGCTCCCAAGGGGGCGGGGCCAACGTCCTGACTTTC. It specifies CASSSQGGGANVLTF.

In the case of this clonotype: No conserved phenylalanine or tryptophan is present at the end of the CDR3, so a read error is the likely explanation. The chain employs TRBV12-5 and TRBJ1-1, with D perhaps TRBD1 (5 bases). CDR3 length: 12 residues. Trimming removed 1 base from V and 5 bases from J, with 5 bases in between. Germline V gene data show CDR1 as LGHNT and CDR2 as FRNRAP. For the CDR3, the DNA is TGTGCTAGTGGTTTGGGGGGGACTGAAGCTTTCGTT. It codes for CASGLGGTEAFV.

This clonotype appeared many times. The J gene is TRBJ2-3, the V gene TRBV6-5; no clear D. The CDR3 contains 14 residues. Per the germline V gene, CDR1 is MNHEY and CDR2 is SVGAGI. V was shortened by 0 bases and J by 4 bases, with 8 bases between the two germline ends. Written as DNA, the CDR3 is TGTGCCAGCAGTTACTCGCCCCTTGCAGATACGCAGTATTTT. Translating gives CASSYSPLADTQYF.

The chain is built from TRBV2 and TRBJ2-7; TRBD1 aligns across 7 bases. CDR3 length: 13 residues. Germline V gives CDR1 SNHLY, CDR2 FYNNEI. Unmatched junction bases numbered 10, after V lost 11 bases and J lost 3 bases. DNA for the CDR3: TGTGCCGTCAACAGGGGTGCTGGCTACGAGCAGTACTTC. This codes for CAVNRGAGYEQYF.

Comment on this clonotype: This could be a read error, since a much larger clone is one nucleotide away. The V gene is TRBV7-9, the J gene TRBJ2-7; 13 bases line up with TRBD2. Germline V gene lookup returns CDR1 SEHNR and CDR2 FQNEAQ (reference sequence). The V segment lost 5 bases and the J segment 3 bases; nucleotides outside the gene matches: 13. The CDR3 has 18 amino acids. CDR3 loop: CASSPHWTSGGPFYEQYF. In nucleotides, the CDR3 is TGTGCCAGCAGCCCACACTGGACTAGCGGGGGACCTTTCTACGAGCAGTACTTC.

This clonotype showed up many times. This chain connects TRBV5-6 to TRBJ2-1; the D gene is possibly TRBD1 (5 bases). Germline V gene sequence: CDR1 SGHDT, CDR2 YYEEEE. Trimming shortened V by 3 bases and J by 0 bases, and 7 bases separated the two germline ends. The CDR3 has 14 residues. CDR3 nucleotide sequence: TGTGCCAGCAGCTCAGGGTTCTCCTACAATGAGCAGTTCTTC. This translates into CASSSGFSYNEQFF.

A remark on this clonotype: A much larger clone is a single base away; this may be a read error. The chain is built from TRBV7-2 and TRBJ2-2; 11 bases fit TRBD2. CDR1 and CDR2 (germline): SGHTA, FQGNSA. Trimming at V came to 8 bases and at J to 7 bases, leaving 12 bases not matched to a gene. The CDR3 contains 16 residues. CDR3 sequence (DNA): TGTGCCAGCGGATTAATGACTAGCGGGGTGGGCGGGGAGCTGTTTTTT. Protein: CASGLMTSGVGGELFF.

At least ten counts were recorded for this clonotype. The V gene is TRBV7-2, the J gene TRBJ2-7; the match to TRBD1 covers 10 bases. The V and J ends lost 3 bases and 3 bases, in that order; junction bases with no gene match: 2. Germline V gives CDR1 SGHTA, CDR2 FQGNSA. This CDR3 has 14 residues. The CDR3 here is CASSLTGGDYEQYF. CDR3 nucleotide sequence: TGTGCCAGCAGCTTGACAGGGGGCGACTACGAGCAGTACTTC.

This clonotype has ten or more counts. The J gene is TRBJ2-4, the V gene TRBV4-3; D might be TRBD2 (5 bases). The germline V gene has CDR1 LGHNA and CDR2 YSLEER. V was trimmed by 1 base and J by 1 base, leaving 14 bases between them. This CDR3 region has 17 residues. The CDR3 loop reads CASSQAETGKAKNIQYF. CDR3 bases: TGCGCCAGCAGCCAAGCAGAAACGGGGAAGGCCAAAAACATTCAGTACTTC.

A word on this clonotype: One end of the junction does not line up with germline, which may come from a read error. The chain links TRBV13 to TRBJ2-7, with D possibly TRBD1 on 5 matching bases. Germline CDR1 PRHDT, CDR2 FYEKMQ (reference sequence). CDR3 length: 14 amino acids. Here the CDR3 reads CASSQGIRSYEQHF. The CDR3 DNA reads as TGTGCCAGCAGCCAGGGTATTCGGTCCTACGAGCAGCACTTC.

In its sample, this clonotype was seen a few times. The chain links TRBV27 to TRBJ2-7, with D tentatively TRBD1 or TRBD2 (5 bases each). V dropped 6 bases and J dropped 2 bases, with 14 bases sitting between them. The CDR3 extends over 14 amino acids. CDR1 is MNHEY, CDR2 SMNVEV, per germline (reference sequence). The CDR3 DNA sequence: TGTGCCAGCAGCTACGGGACGGTTCCCTACGAGCAGTACTTC. It yields the protein CASSYGTVPYEQYF.

This chain joins TRBV7-3 and TRBJ2-3, with unresolved D. CDR3 length: 15 residues. Germline V gene lookup returns CDR1 SGHTA and CDR2 FQGTGA. V gave up 4 bases and J gave up 2 bases, with 13 bases separating them. The CDR3 protein is CASSSVIGDTDTQYF. The CDR3 bases are TGTGCCAGCAGCTCAGTAATTGGGGACACAGATACGCAGTATTTT.

This clonotype came up many times. The chain is built from TRBV6-5 and TRBJ2-5; 8 bases match TRBD1. Germline loops: CDR1 MNHEY, CDR2 SVGAGI. V dropped 5 bases and J dropped 3; count of bases not matched to a gene: 11. This CDR3 spans 16 amino acids. The CDR3 sequence: CASSNERTGTEETQYF. CDR3 DNA sequence: TGTGCCAGCAGTAACGAAAGGACAGGGACTGAAGAGACCCAGTACTTC.

Concerning this clonotype itself: Its ends do not fully match the called genes, so a read error is possible. This chain connects TRBV27 to TRBJ2-5, with D possibly TRBD2 on 6 matching bases. This CDR3 contains 12 residues. CDR1 MNHEY and CDR2 SMNVEV come from the germline V gene (reference sequence). This CDR3 is CASGTLQEAQYF. The CDR3 DNA sequence: TGTGCCAGCGGGACTCTCCAAGAGGCCCAGTACTTC.

This clonotype showed up many times. The chain is built from TRBV5-4 and TRBJ2-3; possible D gene TRBD1, 5 bases. The CDR3 spans 13 residues. Per the germline V gene, CDR1 is SGHNT and CDR2 is YYREEE (reference sequence). V dropped 1 base and J dropped 4 bases, with 7 bases sitting between them. CDR3 DNA: TGTGCCAGCAGCTTGAAAGGGGCAGATACGCAGTATTTT. It specifies CASSLKGADTQYF. The full variable domain, completed using reference TRBV5-4 and TRBJ2-3, is ETGVTQSPTHLIKTRGQQVTLRCSSQSGHNTVSWYQQALGQGPQFIFQYYREEENGRGNFPPRFSGLQFPNYSSELNVNALELDDSALYLCASSLKGADTQYFGPGTRLTVL.

Ten or more counts support this clonotype. The chain combines TRBV7-9 with TRBJ1-3; possible D gene TRBD1, 6 bases. The germline V gene has CDR1 SEHNR and CDR2 FQNEAQ (reference sequence). The V and J ends lost 2 bases and 3 bases respectively, with 17 bases between them. The CDR3 covers 17 residues. CDR3 sequence (DNA): TGTGCCAGCAGCTTACCGAGACAGGCAGATTTTGGAAACACCATATATTTT. This codes for CASSLPRQADFGNTIYF.